This TCR beta chain was retrieved from a study of T-cell memory formation after mild COVID-19. General study points: Whereas later expanders leaned CD4+, clones contracting day 15 to 85 showed a balanced CD4/CD8 makeup. Memory sampled before infection contained some responding clones, suggesting cross-reactive memory joined. The SARS-CoV-2 specificity of second-wave clones reaching peak at day 37 remained unverified.

Germline loops: CDR1 DFQATT, CDR2 SNEGSKA (reference sequence). Trimming stripped 0 bases from V and 2 bases from J, with 11 bases between. This CDR3 has 14 amino acids. With constant-segment primers, 5'RACE yielded cDNA libraries of TCR alpha and TCR beta that carried sample barcodes and UMIs. A single record per CDR3 protein comes from TCRdb applying MiXCR to the 5' RACE reads. The table lists a few hundred thousand distinct CDR3 sequences, about 22% of them singletons. Of note for this clonotype: Antigen unknown.

The chain is built from TRBV20-1 and TRBJ2-7; possibly TRBD1 for D (5 bases). The source of this sequence is an adult woman who had mild COVID-19 (a few samples of this study predate the infection). Cell type and time point are not known. Sequencing used PBMCs or a T cell subset sorted from them (not recorded which). The CDR3 DNA is TGCAGTGCTAGAGATGGGGCAGGGACCTACGAGCAGTACTTC. Translated, it gives CSARDGAGTYEQYF.